These 15 T cell receptor beta chains share one sample of origin, sequenced in a study of blood T cell repertoires in COVID-19. This table comes from immunoSEQ multiplex PCR, and its TCRdb copy is limited to in-frame clones, with some not included. Of roughly 150,000 clones listed, around 81% are singletons. Sample: peripheral blood. These receptors were obtained from a man between 65 and 79 years old with active or convalescent COVID-19.

The rearrangement joins TRBV18 to TRBJ2-7; D gene unclear. Between the trimmed V and J ends, which lost 2 bases and 2 bases, there was a span of 4 bases. The length of the CDR3 is 12 residues. The germline V gene encodes CDR1 KGHSH and CDR2 LQKENI. CDR3 coding DNA: TGTGCCAGCTCACCAGTCACCTACGAGCAGTACTTC. This sequence encodes CASSPVTYEQYF.

The DNA of the CDR3 is TGCGCCAGCAGAACTTTCTGGGGAGGAACGCAATTTTCACCCCTCCACTTT. It yields the protein CASRTFWGGTQFSPLHF. The chain has TRBV10-2 and TRBJ1-6; D is ambiguous. Trimming pared 6 bases from V and 9 bases from J, leaving 24 bases between. The CDR3 is 17 amino acids. Per germline, CDR1 WSHSY and CDR2 SAAADI.

The chain joins TRBV19 to TRBJ1-2, with TRBD1 matching 7 bases. The CDR3 spans 15 residues. Per the germline V gene, CDR1 is LNHDA and CDR2 is SQIVND (reference sequence). V shed 2 bases, J shed 2 bases, and the junction held 5 bases outside the gene matches. The CDR3 loop reads CASSILATGNYGYTF. In DNA, the CDR3 is TGTGCCAGTAGTATATTGGCGACAGGGAACTATGGCTACACCTTC.

This clone has just a few counts. The rearrangement links TRBV19 to TRBJ1-3, with 10 bases matching TRBD1. V lost 3 bases, J lost 1 base, and 15 bases stayed unmatched. CDR3 size: 20 residues. In germline, CDR1 is LNHDA, CDR2 SQIVND (reference sequence). CDR3 residues: CASSIRSRDRGLRSGNTIYF. In nucleotides, the CDR3 is TGTGCCAGTAGTATCCGGTCCCGGGACAGGGGCCTTAGGTCTGGAAACACCATATATTTT.

The chain joins TRBV5-5 to TRBJ1-3; unclear D gene. CDR1 and CDR2 from the germline V gene are SGHKS and YYEKEE (reference sequence). The CDR3 consists of 17 residues. The V and J ends lost 0 bases and 0 bases respectively, with 13 bases between them. CDR3 sequence (DNA): TGTGCCAGCAGCTTGGGAGTGGGCCTAAGCTCTGGAAACACCATATATTTT. Protein: CASSLGVGLSSGNTIYF. Together with reference TRBV5-5 and TRBJ1-3, the CDR3 gives the full variable domain: DAGVTQSPTHLIKTRGQQVTLRCSPISGHKSVSWYQQVLGQGPQFIFQYYEKEERGRGNFPDRFSARQFPNYSSELNVNALLLGDSALYLCASSLGVGLSSGNTIYFGEGSWLTVV.

This clone was counted only a few times. The rearrangement uses TRBV29-1 and TRBJ1-3, with 10 bases identical to TRBD1. Germline loops: CDR1 SQVTM, CDR2 ANQGSEA. This CDR3 has 14 amino acids. Losses at the gene ends were 4 bases for V and 1 base for J; bases not matched to a gene: 1. The CDR3 DNA reads TGCAGCGTTGGGGACAGGGGTTCTGGAAACACCATATATTTT. This sequence encodes CSVGDRGSGNTIYF.

As for this clone: An end of the junction does not agree with germline; a read error may underlie this. J is TRBJ2-5 and V is TRBV24-1, with TRBD1 identical over 7 bases. This CDR3 is 15 amino acids long. CDR1 and CDR2 from the germline V gene are KGHDR and SFDVKD. This CDR3 reads CATSDYRDRQEAQYF. CDR3 bases: TGTGCCACCAGTGATTACCGGGACAGACAAGAGGCCCAGTACTTC.

The sample holds a few counts of this clone. The rearrangement uses TRBV6-2 or TRBV6-3 and TRBJ2-1; TRBD2 matches at 10 bases. The V segment lost 2 bases and the J segment 7 bases; nucleotides outside the gene matches: 8. The CDR3 spans 16 residues. The germline V gene encodes CDR1 MNHEY and CDR2 SVGEGT. The CDR3 DNA follows: TGTGCCAGCAGTTACCCGCTAGCGGGAGCACAGAATGAGCAGTTCTTC. This encodes CASSYPLAGAQNEQFF.

V usage is TRBV4-2 and J usage is TRBJ2-1; TRBD2 aligns across 12 bases. V was pared by 4 bases and J by 7 bases, with 8 bases of the junction left unmatched. The CDR3 sequence is 16 residues long. Germline CDR1 is LGHNA and CDR2 is YNFKEQ. The CDR3 is CASSRTSGGRLNEQFF. The DNA for the CDR3 is TGTGCCAGCAGCCGAACTAGCGGGGGGCGCCTAAATGAGCAGTTCTTC.

This clone was recorded a few times. The V gene is TRBV5-8, the J gene TRBJ2-1; TRBD2 matches at 7 bases. The germline V gene has CDR1 SGHTS and CDR2 YDEGEE. This CDR3 comprises 16 residues. Losses at the gene ends were 4 bases for V and 0 bases for J; bases not matched to a gene: 7. CDR3 protein: CASSQDGRSSYNEQFF. The CDR3 DNA reads as TGTGCCAGCAGCCAGGACGGGAGGTCCTCCTACAATGAGCAGTTCTTC.

This chain joins TRBV12-3 or TRBV12-4 and TRBJ2-1; 8 bases match TRBD2. V lost 6 bases to trimming and J lost 15 bases; unmatched junction nucleotides: 13. The length of the CDR3 is 13 residues. CDR3 amino acids: CASSGGLALKGFF. CDR3 DNA: TGTGCCAGCAGCGGAGGACTAGCACTAAAGGGGTTCTTC.

J is TRBJ2-3 and V is TRBV27, with 8 bases that match TRBD1. CDR1 and CDR2 (germline): MNHEY, SMNVEV (reference sequence). The CDR3 is 13 residues long. Unmatched junction bases numbered 9, after V lost 2 bases and J lost 14 bases. The CDR3 DNA follows: TGTGCCAGCAGTTTACTCGGGACAGGACATCTGTATTTT. It specifies CASSLLGTGHLYF.

V is TRBV6-6 and J is TRBJ2-1; the match to TRBD2 covers 14 bases. The CDR3 consists of 16 residues. Per the germline V gene, CDR1 is MNHNY and CDR2 is SVGAGI (reference sequence). V lost 4 bases to trimming and J lost 7 bases; unmatched junction nucleotides: 6. CDR3: CASSSGLAGGWNEQFF. The CDR3 DNA sequence: TGTGCCAGCAGTTCTGGACTAGCGGGAGGTTGGAATGAGCAGTTCTTC.

CDR3 in DNA: TGCGCCAGCAGTCCTGACGGAGCTTACGAGCAGTACTTC. Translation: CASSPDGAYEQYF. The chain has TRBV5-1 and TRBJ2-7, with D unresolved. Germline lookup yields CDR1 SGHRS and CDR2 YFSETQ. The CDR3 consists of 13 residues. Trimming took off 5 bases at V and 4 bases at J, with 13 bases between the two ends.

The chain has TRBV19 and TRBJ1-3; unclear D gene. Trimming stripped 8 bases from V and 0 bases from J, with 5 bases between. The germline gives CDR1 LNHDA, CDR2 SQIVND (reference sequence). The CDR3 consists of 12 residues. CDR3 residues: CASAYSGNTIYF. Here the CDR3 DNA reads TGTGCCAGTGCCTACTCTGGAAACACCATATATTTT.